This is a list of T cell receptor beta chains from one sample in a study of tumor and adjacent non-tumor tissue in lung cancer. MiXCR was run by TCRdb on the multiplex PCR reads, yielding one entry per CDR3 protein. The repertoire holds about 140,000 distinct CDR3 sequences, with approximately 64% as singletons. Sequencing was carried out using lung tumor tissue. These receptors originate from a man in his sixties with small cell lung cancer. The CDR3 runs from the conserved cysteine through the conserved F or W. D genes are given only for firm matches. Expanded clones get a size class; other rows say once, few or many, or leave the size out.

.	TRBV29-1	TRBJ2-1	.	CSVEDRISGDEQFF	TGCAGCGTTGAAGATCGAATTAGCGGAGATGAGCAGTTCTTC
few	TRBV12-3/TRBV12-4	TRBJ2-3	.	CASSLGGKGTQYF	TGTGCCAGCAGTTTAGGGGGAAAGGGTACGCAGTATTTT
.	TRBV20-1	TRBJ2-3	TRBD2	CSAAGTRGNQAQYF	TGCAGTGCCGCGGGGACTAGGGGCAATCAGGCCCAGTATTTT
once	TRBV5-4	TRBJ2-5	.	CASNLGQQGRQYF	TGTGCCAGCAACTTGGGCCAACAGGGCCGGCAGTACTTC
few	TRBV5-6	TRBJ2-3	TRBD2	CASSSPGLAGSDTQYF	TGTGCCAGCAGCTCTCCGGGACTAGCGGGAAGCGATACGCAGTATTTT
.	TRBV11-2	TRBJ2-3	.	CASMGRVKDTRCF	TGTGCCAGCATGGGAAGAGTTAAAGATACGCGGTGTTTT
.	TRBV6-1	TRBJ2-3	.	CTSTHLAFTDTQYF	TGTACCAGCACCCACTTAGCGTTCACAGATACACAGTATTTT
.	TRBV14	TRBJ1-1	.	CASGRLNTGAFF	TGTGCCAGCGGGCGCCTGAACACTGGAGCTTTCTTT
once	TRBV11-2	TRBJ1-3	TRBD1	CATSYDRGVNTIYF	TGTGCCACCAGTTACGACAGGGGCGTAAACACCATATATTTT
.	TRBV20-1	TRBJ1-5	TRBD1	CSASPGTGTVNHPQNF	TGCAGTGCTAGCCCTGGGACAGGGACGGTCAATCACCCCCAGAATTTT
many	TRBV29-1	TRBJ2-1	TRBD1	CSFSYQQGDNEQFF	TGCAGCTTTTCGTACCAGCAGGGGGACAATGAGCAGTTCTTC
.	TRBV5-1	TRBJ1-1	.	CASSLGRQGQGEAFF	TGCGCCAGCAGCTTGGGGCGCCAGGGGCAAGGTGAAGCTTTCTTT
few	TRBV7-3	TRBJ2-3	.	CASSSSSASTDTQYF	TGTGCCAGCAGCTCTTCTAGCGCGTCCACAGATACGCAGTATTTT
.	TRBV11-2	TRBJ2-7	TRBD1	CASSRAGTGEYEQYF	TGTGCCAGCAGCCGGGCCGGGACAGGGGAATACGAGCAGTACTTC
.	TRBV11-2	TRBJ2-5	.	CASSPGYSQETQYF	TGTGCCAGCAGCCCTGGATATAGCCAAGAGACCCAGTATTTC
.	TRBV20-1	TRBJ2-3	TRBD2	CSATSGISADTQYF	TGCAGTGCTACTAGCGGGATCAGCGCAGATACGCAGTATTTT
.	TRBV21-1	TRBJ2-5	.	CASSNAQETQYF	TGTGCCAGCAGCAATGCACAAGAGACCCAGTACTTC
.	TRBV12-5	TRBJ1-4	.	CVSGPCLSNEKLFF	TGTGTTAGTGGTCCATGTCTGTCTAATGAAAAACTGTTTTTT
.	TRBV5-4	TRBJ2-2	.	CASSMLTGVSGTGELFF	TGTGCCAGCAGCATGTTGACGGGAGTATCGGGCACCGGGGAGCTGTTTTTT